This TCR beta chain was sequenced during a study of PD-1 blockade in classical Hodgkin lymphoma (dated by TCRdb to about 2020). Study-level background: Nivolumab dosing was 3 mg/kg intravenously every 2 weeks, continuing until either disease progression or unacceptable toxicity. To define a peripheral blood immune signature of response to PD-1 blockade in classical Hodgkin lymphoma, the study combined TCR beta sequencing with CyTOF.

The research as a whole found: Lower diversity was seen in patients whose nivolumab began less than 1 year after ASCT, and these patients were left out of later analyses so that immune reconstitution would not confound the results. Newly diagnosed patients were reported to have lower baseline TCR diversity than healthy donors, and relapsed/refractory patients were reported to have lower baseline TCR diversity still. Baseline diversity similar to that of newly diagnosed patients was observed in trial patients achieving complete response, whereas significantly lower diversity was observed in partial responders and progressors. Only a single clinical trial cohort was studied, and what caused the repertoire differences, possibly disease activity or prior therapy, remained undefined. By C4D1, a significant rise was seen in CD4+ TCR diversity but not in CD8+ TCR diversity (p=0.0027 vs p=0.16), and the rise was most apparent among complete responders (p=0.02).

The Qiagen DNeasy kit was used to extract genomic DNA from unsorted PBMCs and from the negatively selected CD4+ and CD8+ fractions. TCR beta CDR3 regions were amplified by immunoSEQ multiplex PCR using primers annealing to V and J segments. A synthetic immune receptor repertoire was used to minimize amplification bias, and remaining bias was computationally removed after sequencing. Under the source paper's analysis protocol: Custom Python scripts were used to quantify repertoire diversity as the Shannon entropy index. Unsorted, CD4+ and CD8+ repertoires were analyzed separately, except for combined analyses in which CD4+ and CD8+ sequences were merged in silico. A clone was considered expanded if an increase in frequency of at least 2-fold after treatment relative to C1D1 was found, and a pseudocount of 0.5 was applied to clones undetected at baseline. Singleton clones were defined as clones with 0 or 1 copy at C1D1, and non-singleton clones were defined as clones with 2 or more copies. Clones expanded in unsorted samples were assigned a CD4+, CD8+ or unknown annotation through matching of protein sequences in sorted samples from the same patient. Diversity changes from C1D1 to C4D1 were tested in paired samples using Wilcoxon tests. Held by TCRdb, this immuneACCESS table contains in-frame sequences only and omits some clones. Under half of the omission traces to an unresolved V gene where checked; the cause of the rest is unknown. From that table come the V and J calls and clone size; the DNA was used to work out D and trimming. The sample contains about 36,000 clones, 69% of them found a single time. 13% to 15% of the sample lies in the top ten.

CDR1 and CDR2 (SGHRS, YFSETQ) derive from the germline V gene. V is clipped by 4 bases and J by 0 bases, and the sequence between their germline boundaries is 13 bases long. The CDR3 numbers 15 residues from cysteine through phenylalanine. The only DNA kept is the CDR3, 45 bases in frame from the first base. About this clone itself: This receptor's antigen is unknown. Base qualities are not provided; no much larger clone lies one nucleotide away.

This specimen's time point label, per the study, means: cycle 2 day 1 (C2D1) of nivolumab. Relapse after autologous stem cell transplantation had occurred in all trial patients, and cohorts A, B and C were distinguished by prior brentuximab vedotin exposure. The trial cohort was composed of around 60 patients with relapsed/refractory classical Hodgkin lymphoma, for whom complete response, partial response or progressive disease was recorded as best overall response. In the multi-cohort phase II CheckMate 205 trial, trial patients received single-agent nivolumab. An independent review committee assessed best overall response by applying the 2007 International Working Group response criteria. Trial PBMCs were obtained immediately prior to nivolumab initiation (C1D1) and on therapy at cycle 2 day 1 and cycle 4 day 1. Peripheral blood was collected in 8 mL Vacutainer Cell Preparation Tubes, from which PBMCs were isolated by centrifugation and then cryopreserved.

The specimen was peripheral blood mononuclear cells (PBMCs), collected before the second cycle of nivolumab. The receptor was isolated from a human donor with classical Hodgkin lymphoma. The rearranged segments are TRBV5-1 and TRBJ1-1; the D gene is unclear. In nucleotides, the sequence is TGCGCCAGCAGCGCCCCCGGGAGACTGAACACTGAAGCTTTCTTT. Translated, it gives CASSAPGRLNTEAFF.